Only a few counts were recorded for the clone carrying this T cell receptor beta chain. This sample is drawn from a study of blood T cell repertoires in COVID-19. Germline-derived CDR1 and CDR2 are SGHAT and FQNNGV. The CDR3 runs 16 residues. V lost 1 base, J lost 5 bases, and 17 bases lay in between. Sequencing was performed with immunoSEQ multiplex PCR; in TCRdb, only in-frame clones are kept and a portion is missing. Of some 250,000 clones detected, around 86% appear once; the ten largest clones hold roughly a sixth. The receptor was derived from a man aged 18 to 35 who had recovered from COVID-19. This sequence joins TRBV11-2 and TRBJ1-1, with D tentatively TRBD1 (5 bases). The sample taken for sequencing was PBMCs or T cells enriched from blood (not recorded which). The CDR3 DNA reads as TGTGCCAGCAGCTTAGTTAGGGCAGGGTGGGGAACTGAAGCTTTCTTT. The encoded protein is CASSLVRAGWGTEAFF.